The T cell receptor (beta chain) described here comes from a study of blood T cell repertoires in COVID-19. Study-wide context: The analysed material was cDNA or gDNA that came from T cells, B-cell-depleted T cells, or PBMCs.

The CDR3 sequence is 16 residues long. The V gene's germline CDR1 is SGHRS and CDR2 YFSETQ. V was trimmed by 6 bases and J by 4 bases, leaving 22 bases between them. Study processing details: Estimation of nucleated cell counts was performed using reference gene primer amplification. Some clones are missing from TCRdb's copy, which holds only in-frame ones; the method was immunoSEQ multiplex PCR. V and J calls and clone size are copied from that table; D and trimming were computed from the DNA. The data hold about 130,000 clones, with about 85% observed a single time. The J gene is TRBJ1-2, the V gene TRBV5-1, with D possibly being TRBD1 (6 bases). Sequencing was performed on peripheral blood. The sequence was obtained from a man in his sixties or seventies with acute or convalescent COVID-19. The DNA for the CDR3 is TGCGCCAGCACAAAAGAAGGACAGTCCAAAGGCTATGGCTACACCTTC. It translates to CASTKEGQSKGYGYTF.